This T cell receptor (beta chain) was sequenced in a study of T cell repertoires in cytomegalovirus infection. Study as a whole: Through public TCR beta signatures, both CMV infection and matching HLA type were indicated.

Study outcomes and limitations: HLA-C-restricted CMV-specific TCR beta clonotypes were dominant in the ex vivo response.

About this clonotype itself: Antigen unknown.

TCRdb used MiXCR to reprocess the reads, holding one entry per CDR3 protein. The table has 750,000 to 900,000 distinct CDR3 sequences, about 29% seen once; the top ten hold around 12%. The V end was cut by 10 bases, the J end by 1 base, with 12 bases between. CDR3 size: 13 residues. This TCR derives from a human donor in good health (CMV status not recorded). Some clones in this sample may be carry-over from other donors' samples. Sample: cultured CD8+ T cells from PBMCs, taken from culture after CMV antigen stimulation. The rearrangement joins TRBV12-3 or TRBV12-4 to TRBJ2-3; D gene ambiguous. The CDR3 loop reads CATSGVRTDTQYF. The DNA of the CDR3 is TGTGCCACCTCTGGGGTCCGCACAGATACGCAGTATTTT.